The 22 T cell receptor beta chains given below trace back to one sample, sequenced in a study of beta chain features in type 1 diabetes. No antigen has been assigned to these receptors. Study findings and constraints: Across all four CD4+ subsets, people with type 1 diabetes showed modestly shorter TCRB CDR3s.

Every isolated RNA sample was fully reverse transcribed, so sequencing captured expressed TCRB transcripts. The method was immunoSEQ multiplex PCR; TCRdb's version includes in-frame clones alone and lacks a portion of them. The data show about 160,000 clones, with around 8% seen just once and around 0.56% held by the top ten. Sequencing input: central memory CD4+ T cells from blood. Source of these receptors: a woman between 18 and 29 years old with type 1 diabetes.

This chain links TRBV7-3 with TRBJ2-1; 10 nucleotides match TRBD2. V shed 3 bases and J 8 bases; nucleotides not matched to a gene: 4. CDR3 length: 14 amino acids. Germline CDR1 SGHTA, CDR2 FQGTGA. The CDR3 nucleotides are TGTGCCAGCAGCTTGGCTAGCGGGAGTGATGAGCAGTTCTTC. This sequence encodes CASSLASGSDEQFF.

This clone showed up just a few times. The V call is TRBV27, the J call TRBJ2-3; 11 nucleotides agree with TRBD2. The V gene's germline CDR1 is MNHEY and CDR2 SMNVEV (reference sequence). This CDR3 comprises 16 residues. V lost 7 bases, J lost 5 bases, and 11 bases stayed unmatched. The CDR3 DNA reads TGTGCCAGCACCGACCGATTAGCGGGAGGGATAGATACGCAGTATTTT. It codes for CASTDRLAGGIDTQYF.

This clone was seen a few times. The chain carries TRBV9 and TRBJ1-1; 9 bases match TRBD1. CDR3 length equals 14 residues. Per germline, CDR1 SGDLS and CDR2 YYNGEE. V shed 3 bases and J 8 bases; nucleotides not matched to a gene: 8. DNA of the CDR3: TGTGCCAGCAGCGCACGCCTGGACAGGGGAGAAGCTTTCTTT. This gives the protein CASSARLDRGEAFF.

This clone was seen a few times. This chain connects TRBV9 to TRBJ1-2; TRBD1 matches at 7 bases. Per the germline V gene, CDR1 is SGDLS and CDR2 is YYNGEE. The CDR3 sequence is 15 residues long. V trimming: 5 bases; J trimming: 2 bases; junction bases outside the gene matches: 9. CDR3 residues: CASRPIGTDNYGYTF. CDR3 coding DNA: TGTGCCAGCAGGCCCATCGGGACAGACAACTATGGCTACACCTTC.

The chain combines TRBV19 with TRBJ2-1; TRBD2 aligns across 9 bases. The CDR3 totals 16 residues. Germline CDR1 and CDR2: LNHDA and SQIVND (reference sequence). Trimming removed 5 bases from V and 7 bases from J; junction bases left unmatched: 12. As DNA, the CDR3 is TGTGCCAGTAGTGAGAACGGGGCGGGAGGGGTAAATGAGCAGTTCTTC. Translated, it gives CASSENGAGGVNEQFF.

The V gene is TRBV7-9, the J gene TRBJ2-1; D might be TRBD2 (6 bases). The CDR3 has 13 amino acids. Germline values: CDR1 SEHNR, CDR2 FQNEAQ (reference sequence). The V end was cut by 0 bases, the J end by 10 bases, with 10 bases between. CDR3 amino acids: CASSLAREREQFF. CDR3 DNA sequence: TGTGCCAGCAGCTTAGCACGGGAGCGGGAGCAGTTCTTC.

This clone was picked up a small number of times. This rearrangement joins TRBV25-1 to TRBJ2-4, with D possibly TRBD1 on 7 matching bases. V dropped 3 bases and J dropped 7 bases, with 10 bases sitting between them. Germline V gives CDR1 MGHDK, CDR2 SYGVNS. The CDR3 consists of 13 residues. The CDR3 region has the DNA TGTGCCAGCAGTGACAGGGGGGTTAACATTCAGTACTTC. Its protein is CASSDRGVNIQYF.

The sample holds a few counts of this clone. The chain carries TRBV7-2 and TRBJ2-3; 10 bases align to TRBD2. Germline CDR1 SGHTA, CDR2 FQGNSA. This CDR3 region has 17 residues. With 4 bases clipped from V and 2 bases from J, the junction kept 9 bases outside the gene matches. Here the CDR3 DNA reads TGTGCCAGCAGCTCCCAAAAACTAGCGGGAACCACAGATACGCAGTATTTT. This encodes CASSSQKLAGTTDTQYF.

Only one count was recorded for this clone. The chain carries TRBV5-1 and TRBJ2-5, with 7 bases that match TRBD1. This CDR3 has 15 amino acids. Germline V gene lookup returns CDR1 SGHRS and CDR2 YFSETQ. Losses at the gene ends were 0 bases for V and 4 bases for J; bases not matched to a gene: 6. CDR3 sequence reads: CASSLEGTVLETQYF. DNA for the CDR3: TGCGCCAGCAGCTTGGAAGGGACAGTCCTAGAGACCCAGTACTTC.

A few counts support this clone. This chain connects TRBV19 to TRBJ1-6; 7 bases align to TRBD1. The germline gives CDR1 LNHDA, CDR2 SQIVND (reference sequence). The CDR3 has 15 amino acids. V gave up 8 bases and J gave up 10 bases; unmatched junction bases: 14. The CDR3 reads CASGSDGTANSPLHF. CDR3 DNA: TGTGCCAGTGGGTCAGACGGGACAGCAAACTCACCCCTCCACTTT.

This clone was seen a few times. The chain couples TRBV5-4 to TRBJ2-5; 14 bases align to TRBD2. The CDR3 extends over 17 amino acids. Losses at the gene ends were 4 bases for V and 5 bases for J; bases not matched to a gene: 10. Germline V gene sequence: CDR1 SGHNT, CDR2 YYREEE (reference sequence). The CDR3 is CASSLTGLAGAGETQYF. CDR3 in DNA: TGTGCCAGCAGCCTTACGGGACTAGCGGGGGCGGGTGAGACCCAGTACTTC.

This clone was counted a few times. CDR3 nucleotide sequence: TGTGCCAGCAGCCCACACAGGGTGAGGAATGAGCAGTTCTTC. Translation: CASSPHRVRNEQFF. V and J are TRBV7-2 and TRBJ2-1, with D tentatively TRBD1 (6 bases). There are 14 residues in the CDR3. The germline V and J ends were trimmed by 5 bases and 7 bases, with 15 bases remaining between them. Per germline, CDR1 SGHTA and CDR2 FQGNSA. The complete variable domain, with remaining parts taken from reference TRBV7-2 and TRBJ2-1, reads GAGVSQSPSNKVTEKGKDVELRCDPISGHTALYWYRQSLGQGLEFLIYFQGNSAPDKSGLPSDRFSAERTGGSVSTLTIQRTQQEDSAVYLCASSPHRVRNEQFFGPGTRLTVL.

This clone came up a few times. CDR3 coding DNA: TGTGCCAGCAGCTTAGGGACAGGGACGACCTACGAGCAGTACTTC. This sequence encodes CASSLGTGTTYEQYF. This chain connects TRBV7-2 to TRBJ2-7; 8 nucleotides match TRBD1. J gave up 2 bases and V 1 base, and 4 bases lay outside the gene matches. CDR3 length: 15 amino acids. Germline CDR1 SGHTA, CDR2 FQGNSA.

This clone appeared a few times. The gene calls are TRBV7-9 and TRBJ2-3, with 9 nucleotides matching TRBD2. Germline CDR1 and CDR2: SEHNR and FQNEAQ (reference sequence). J gave up 2 bases and V 3 bases, and 9 bases lay outside the gene matches. There are 17 residues in the CDR3. The CDR3 region has the DNA TGTGCCAGCAGCTTTGGGACTAGCAATTCCCCCACAGATACGCAGTATTTT. Protein sequence: CASSFGTSNSPTDTQYF.

CDR3 sequence (DNA): TGTGCCAGCAGCTTAGGGAGGGGGGGCGGAAGCACAGATACGCAGTATTTT. Amino acid sequence: CASSLGRGGGSTDTQYF. The chain links TRBV7-3 to TRBJ2-3; maybe TRBD2 (7 bases). This CDR3 spans 17 amino acids. From germline, CDR1 is SGHTA and CDR2 FQGTGA. Trimming removed 2 bases at V and 0 bases at J, with 15 bases between. Together with reference TRBV7-3 and TRBJ2-3, the CDR3 gives the full variable domain: GAGVSQTPSNKVTEKGKYVELRCDPISGHTALYWYRQSLGQGPEFLIYFQGTGAADDSGLPNDRFFAVRPEGSVSTLKIQRTERGDSAVYLCASSLGRGGGSTDTQYFGPGTRLTVL.

In its sample, this clone was seen a few times. CDR3: CASSGTSFYEQYF. The DNA of the CDR3 is TGTGCCAGCAGCGGGACAAGCTTCTACGAGCAGTACTTC. V usage is TRBV9 and J usage is TRBJ2-7; possible D gene TRBD1, 5 bases. Trimming pared 3 bases from V and 3 bases from J, leaving 10 bases between. CDR3 length equals 13 residues. Germline CDR1 SGDLS, CDR2 YYNGEE.

This clone was detected only a few times. The CDR3 DNA reads TGCGCCAGCAGCCAGGGGTTGGACAGGGTGGAGGGTGAGCAGTTCTTC. It encodes CASSQGLDRVEGEQFF. The chain links TRBV4-3 to TRBJ2-1; 8 nucleotides align to TRBD1. V gave up 3 bases and J gave up 9 bases; unmatched junction bases: 13. The CDR3 consists of 16 residues. Germline V gene data show CDR1 as LGHNA and CDR2 as YSLEER.

This clone was counted a few times. This chain connects TRBV6-5 to TRBJ1-2; D possibly corresponds to TRBD1 (5 bases). Per the germline V gene, CDR1 is MNHEY and CDR2 is SVGAGI. The CDR3 spans 14 residues. Trimming pared 5 bases from V and 8 bases from J, leaving 18 bases between. CDR3 amino acids: CASSNQGDREGYTF. CDR3 coding DNA: TGTGCCAGCAGTAACCAAGGGGATAGGGAAGGCTACACCTTC.

This chain's CDR3 is CAWSVRGQGGYTF. CDR3 nucleotide sequence: TGTGCCTGGAGTGTACGCGGCCAGGGGGGCTACACCTTC. The chain carries TRBV30 and TRBJ1-2; possibly TRBD1 for D (6 bases). CDR1 is GTSNPN and CDR2 is SVGIG in the germline V gene (reference sequence). V lost 0 bases, J lost 8 bases, and 13 bases lay in between. The CDR3 runs 13 residues. The full variable domain, with the rest looked up from reference TRBV30 and TRBJ1-2, is SQTIHQWPATLVQPVGSPLSLECTVEGTSNPNLYWYRQAAGRGLQLLFYSVGIGQISSEVPQNLSASRPQDRQFILSSKKLLLSDSGFYLCAWSVRGQGGYTFGSGTRLTVV.

The chain has TRBV5-1 and TRBJ1-4; D ambiguous. Germline V lookup: CDR1 SGHRS, CDR2 YFSETQ. Trimming left V 0 bases short and J 8 bases short, with 14 bases between. The CDR3 is made up of 15 amino acids. The CDR3 coding sequence is TGCGCCAGCAGCTTGGCAAACCAATCGGGGGAAAAACTGTTTTTT. It yields the protein CASSLANQSGEKLFF. The whole variable domain, filled in from reference TRBV5-1 and TRBJ1-4, reads KAGVTQTPRYLIKTRGQQVTLSCSPISGHRSVSWYQQTPGQGLQFLFEYFSETQRNKGNFPGRFSGRQFSNSRSEMNVSTLELGDSALYLCASSLANQSGEKLFFGSGTQLSVL.

The CDR3, as DNA: TGTGCCAGCAGATACAGGGACGAGCAGCCCCAGCATTTT. Its translation: CASRYRDEQPQHF. The chain joins TRBV2 to TRBJ1-5, with D perhaps TRBD1 (6 bases). Germline lookup yields CDR1 SNHLY and CDR2 FYNNEI. V was trimmed by 6 bases and J by 7 bases, leaving 13 bases between them. This CDR3 contains 13 residues.

This clone was seen more than once but under ten times. J is TRBJ1-6 and V is TRBV7-2; 9 bases are shared with TRBD1. The CDR3 consists of 15 residues. J gave up 10 bases and V 1 base, and 5 bases lay outside the gene matches. Germline values: CDR1 SGHTA, CDR2 FQGNSA. In DNA form, the CDR3 reads TGTGCCAGCAGCTTAGATACAGGGGGCTTCTCACCCCTCCACTTT. Translating it yields CASSLDTGGFSPLHF.